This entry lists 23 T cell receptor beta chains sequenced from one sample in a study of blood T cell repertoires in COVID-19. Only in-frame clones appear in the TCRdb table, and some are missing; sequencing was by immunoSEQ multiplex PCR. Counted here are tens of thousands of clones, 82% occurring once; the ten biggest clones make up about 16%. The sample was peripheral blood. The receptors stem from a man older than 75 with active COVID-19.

Written as DNA, the CDR3 is TGTGCCAGCAGCTTGGAGTTGCGTGACACAGATACGCAGTATTTT. Amino acids: CASSLELRDTDTQYF. The genes are TRBV5-5 and TRBJ2-3; D is uncertain. Germline CDR1 and CDR2: SGHKS and YYEKEE (reference sequence). Trimming shortened V by 0 bases and J by 2 bases, and 10 bases separated the two germline ends. The CDR3 covers 15 residues.

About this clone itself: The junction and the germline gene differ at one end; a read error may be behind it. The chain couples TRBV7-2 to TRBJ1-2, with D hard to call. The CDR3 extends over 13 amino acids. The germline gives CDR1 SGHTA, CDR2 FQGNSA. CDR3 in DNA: TGTGCCAGCAGCTTAGTTTCAGACCCATTACAGTCATTC. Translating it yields CASSLVSDPLQSF. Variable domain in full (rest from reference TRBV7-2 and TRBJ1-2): GAGVSQSPSNKVTEKGKDVELRCDPISGHTALYWYRQSLGQGLEFLIYFQGNSAPDKSGLPSDRFSAERTGGSVSTLTIQRTQQEDSAVYLCASSLVSDPLQSFGSGTRLTVV.

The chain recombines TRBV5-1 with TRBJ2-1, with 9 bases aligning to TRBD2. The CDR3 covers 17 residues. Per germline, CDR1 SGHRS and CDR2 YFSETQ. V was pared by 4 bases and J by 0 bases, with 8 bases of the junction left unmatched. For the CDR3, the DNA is TGCGCCAGCAGCGTACCGTCACTAGCGGGCTCCTACAATGAGCAGTTCTTC. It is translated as CASSVPSLAGSYNEQFF.

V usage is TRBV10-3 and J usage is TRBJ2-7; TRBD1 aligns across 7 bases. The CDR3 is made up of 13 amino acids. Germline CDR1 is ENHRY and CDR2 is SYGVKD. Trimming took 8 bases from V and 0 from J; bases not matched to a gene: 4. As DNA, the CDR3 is TGTGCCATCTCGGGACAGAGCTCCTACGAGCAGTACTTC. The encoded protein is CAISGQSSYEQYF.

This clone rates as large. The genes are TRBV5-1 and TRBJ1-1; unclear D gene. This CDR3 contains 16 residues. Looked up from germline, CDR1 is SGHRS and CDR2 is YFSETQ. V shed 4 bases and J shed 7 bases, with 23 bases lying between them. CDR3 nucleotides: TGCGCCAGCAGCCCTGATCAGGTCGGCGCCGGCCATGAAGCTTTCTTT. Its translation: CASSPDQVGAGHEAFF.

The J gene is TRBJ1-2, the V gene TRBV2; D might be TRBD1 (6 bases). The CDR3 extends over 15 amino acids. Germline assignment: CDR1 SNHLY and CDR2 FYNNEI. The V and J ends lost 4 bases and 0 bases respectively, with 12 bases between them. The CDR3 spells CASSAPDRANYGYTF. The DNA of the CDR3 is TGTGCCAGCAGTGCGCCGGACAGAGCTAACTATGGCTACACCTTC.

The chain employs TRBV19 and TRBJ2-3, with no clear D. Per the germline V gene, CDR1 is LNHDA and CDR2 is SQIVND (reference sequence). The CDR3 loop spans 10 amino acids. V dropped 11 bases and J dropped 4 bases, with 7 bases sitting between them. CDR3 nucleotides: TGTGCCGTGGCTTCAGATACGCAGTATTTT. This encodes CAVASDTQYF.

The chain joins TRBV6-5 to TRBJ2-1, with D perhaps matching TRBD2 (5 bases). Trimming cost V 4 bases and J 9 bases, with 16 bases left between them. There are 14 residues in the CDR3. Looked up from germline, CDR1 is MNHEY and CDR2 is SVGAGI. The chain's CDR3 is CASSLDHSEGEQFF. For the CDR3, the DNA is TGTGCCAGCAGTTTAGACCATAGCGAGGGTGAGCAGTTCTTC.

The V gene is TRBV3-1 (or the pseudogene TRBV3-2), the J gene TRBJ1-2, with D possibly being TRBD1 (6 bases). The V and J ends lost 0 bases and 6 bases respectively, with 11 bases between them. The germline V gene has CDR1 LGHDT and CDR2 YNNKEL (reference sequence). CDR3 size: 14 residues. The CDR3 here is CASSQDLAGDGYTF. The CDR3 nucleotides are TGTGCCAGCAGCCAAGATCTGGCAGGGGATGGCTACACCTTC.

The CDR3 nucleotides are TGTGCCAGCAGCTTAGGCCAGGGCGTAATCAATGAGCAGTTCTTC. Amino acid sequence: CASSLGQGVINEQFF. The chain combines TRBV7-3 with TRBJ2-1; perhaps TRBD1 as D (5 bases). Germline CDR1 reads SGHTA; CDR2 reads FQGTGA. This CDR3 spans 15 amino acids. Trimming took 2 bases from V and 6 from J, leaving 14 bases between them.

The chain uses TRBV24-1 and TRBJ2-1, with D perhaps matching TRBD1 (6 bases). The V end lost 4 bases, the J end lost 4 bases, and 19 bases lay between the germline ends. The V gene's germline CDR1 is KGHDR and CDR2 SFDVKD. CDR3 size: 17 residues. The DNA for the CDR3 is TGTGCCACCAGTGACCCCCCGGGCGCAACAGGGTACAATGAGCAGTTCTTC. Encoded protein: CATSDPPGATGYNEQFF.

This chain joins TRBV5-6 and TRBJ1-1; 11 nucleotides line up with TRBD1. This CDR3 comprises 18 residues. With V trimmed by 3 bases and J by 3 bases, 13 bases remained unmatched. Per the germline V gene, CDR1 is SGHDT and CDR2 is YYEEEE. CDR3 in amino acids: CASSSPGQGVSFYTEAFF. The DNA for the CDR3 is TGTGCCAGCAGCTCCCCGGGACAGGGGGTCTCTTTTTACACTGAAGCTTTCTTT.

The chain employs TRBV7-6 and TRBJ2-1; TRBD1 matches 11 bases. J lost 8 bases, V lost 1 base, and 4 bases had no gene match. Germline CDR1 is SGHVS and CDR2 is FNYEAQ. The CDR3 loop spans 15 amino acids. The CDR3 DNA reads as TGTGCCAGCAGCTTAGGGACAGGGGGCTTCTATGAGCAGTTCTTC. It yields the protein CASSLGTGGFYEQFF. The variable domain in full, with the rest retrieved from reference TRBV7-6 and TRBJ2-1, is GAGVSQSPRYKVTKRGQDVALRCDPISGHVSLYWYRQALGQGPEFLTYFNYEAQQDKSGLPNDRFSAERPEGSISTLTIQRTEQRDSAMYRCASSLGTGGFYEQFFGPGTRLTVL.

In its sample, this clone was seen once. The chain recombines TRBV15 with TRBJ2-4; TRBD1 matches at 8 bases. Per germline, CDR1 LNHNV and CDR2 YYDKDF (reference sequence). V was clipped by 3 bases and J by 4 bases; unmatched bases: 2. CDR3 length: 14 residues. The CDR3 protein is CATSRRTGKNIQYF. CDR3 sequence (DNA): TGTGCCACCAGCAGGCGGACAGGGAAAAACATTCAGTACTTC.

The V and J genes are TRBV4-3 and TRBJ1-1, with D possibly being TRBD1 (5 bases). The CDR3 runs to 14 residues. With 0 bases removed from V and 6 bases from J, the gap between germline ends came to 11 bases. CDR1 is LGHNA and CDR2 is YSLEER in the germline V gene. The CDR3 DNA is TGCGCCAGCAGCCAAGAATGGGGCCCGCCTGAAGCTTTCTTT. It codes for CASSQEWGPPEAFF.

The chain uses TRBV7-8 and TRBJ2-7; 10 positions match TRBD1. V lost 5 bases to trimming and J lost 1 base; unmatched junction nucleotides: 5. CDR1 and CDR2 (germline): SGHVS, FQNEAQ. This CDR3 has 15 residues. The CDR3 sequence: CASSRGTGVSYEQYF. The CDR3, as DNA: TGTGCCAGCAGCCGTGGGACAGGGGTTTCCTACGAGCAGTACTTC. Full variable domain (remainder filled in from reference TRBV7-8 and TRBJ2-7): GAGVSQSPRYKVAKRGQDVALRCDPISGHVSLFWYQQALGQGPEFLTYFQNEAQLDKSGLPSDRFFAERPEGSVSTLKIQRTQQEDSAVYLCASSRGTGVSYEQYFGPGTRLTVT.

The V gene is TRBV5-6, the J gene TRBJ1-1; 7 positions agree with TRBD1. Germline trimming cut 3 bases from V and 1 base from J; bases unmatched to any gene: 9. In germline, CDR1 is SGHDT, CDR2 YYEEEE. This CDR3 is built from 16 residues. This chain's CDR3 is CASSWDSRLKNTEAFF. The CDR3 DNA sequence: TGTGCCAGCAGCTGGGACAGCCGTTTAAAGAACACTGAAGCTTTCTTT.

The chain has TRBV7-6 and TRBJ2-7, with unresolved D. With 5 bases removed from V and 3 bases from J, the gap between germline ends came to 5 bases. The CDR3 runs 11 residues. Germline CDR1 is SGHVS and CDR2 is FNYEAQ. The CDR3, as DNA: TGTGCCAGCAGCCCCAACTACGAGCAGTACTTC. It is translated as CASSPNYEQYF.

The CDR3 loop reads CASKSSPRGKETQYF. In nucleotides, the CDR3 is TGTGCCAGCAAGTCCTCCCCCAGGGGGAAGGAGACCCAGTACTTC. The chain carries TRBV13 and TRBJ2-5; TRBD1 matches 7 bases. Unmatched junction bases numbered 13, after V lost 7 bases and J lost 5 bases. In germline, CDR1 is PRHDT, CDR2 FYEKMQ (reference sequence). This CDR3 contains 15 residues.

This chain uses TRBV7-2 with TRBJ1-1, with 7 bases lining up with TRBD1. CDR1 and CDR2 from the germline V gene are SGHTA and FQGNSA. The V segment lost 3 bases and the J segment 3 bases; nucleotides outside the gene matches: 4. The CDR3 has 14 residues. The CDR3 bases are TGTGCCAGCAGCTTCGGGACAGACTACACTGAAGCTTTCTTT. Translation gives CASSFGTDYTEAFF.

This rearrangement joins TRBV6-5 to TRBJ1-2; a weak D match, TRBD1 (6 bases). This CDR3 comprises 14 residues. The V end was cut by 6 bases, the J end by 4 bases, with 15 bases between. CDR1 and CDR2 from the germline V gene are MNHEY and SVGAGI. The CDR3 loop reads CASSRAGTPYGYTF. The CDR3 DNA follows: TGTGCCAGCAGCAGAGCCGGGACACCCTATGGCTACACCTTC.

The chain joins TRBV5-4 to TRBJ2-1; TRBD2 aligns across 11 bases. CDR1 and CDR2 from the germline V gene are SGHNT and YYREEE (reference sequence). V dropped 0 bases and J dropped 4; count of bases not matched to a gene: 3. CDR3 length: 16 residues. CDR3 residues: CASSLGLAGLYNEQFF. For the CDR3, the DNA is TGTGCCAGCAGCTTGGGACTAGCGGGGCTATACAATGAGCAGTTCTTC.

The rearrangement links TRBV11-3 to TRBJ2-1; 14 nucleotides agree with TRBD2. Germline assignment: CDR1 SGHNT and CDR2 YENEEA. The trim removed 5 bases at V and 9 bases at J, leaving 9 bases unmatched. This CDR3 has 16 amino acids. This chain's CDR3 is CASSPGTSGRIREQFF. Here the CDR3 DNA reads TGTGCCAGCAGCCCCGGGACTAGCGGGAGAATACGTGAGCAGTTCTTC.